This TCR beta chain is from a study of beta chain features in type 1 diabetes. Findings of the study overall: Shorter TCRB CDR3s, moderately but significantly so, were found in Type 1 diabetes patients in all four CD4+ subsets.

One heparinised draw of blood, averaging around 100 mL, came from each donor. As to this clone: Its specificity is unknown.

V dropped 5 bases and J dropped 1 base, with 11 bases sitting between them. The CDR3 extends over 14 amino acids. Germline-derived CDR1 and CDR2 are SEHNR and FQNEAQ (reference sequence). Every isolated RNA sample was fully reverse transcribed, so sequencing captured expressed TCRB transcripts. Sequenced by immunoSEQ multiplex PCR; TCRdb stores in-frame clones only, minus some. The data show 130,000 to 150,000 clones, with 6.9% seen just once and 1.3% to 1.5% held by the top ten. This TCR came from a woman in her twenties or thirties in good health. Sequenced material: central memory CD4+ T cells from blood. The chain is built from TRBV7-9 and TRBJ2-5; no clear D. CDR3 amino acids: CASSPNTFQETQYF. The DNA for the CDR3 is TGTGCCAGCAGCCCAAACACATTCCAAGAGACCCAGTACTTC.